This entry concerns a single T cell receptor (beta chain). This CDR3 spans 13 amino acids. Losses at the gene ends were 5 bases for V and 8 bases for J; bases not matched to a gene: 6. Germline CDR1 is MNHEY and CDR2 is SVGAGI. The data were taken from a study of T cell changes during pregnancy in multiple sclerosis. Profiling relied on immunoSEQ multiplex PCR, and the TCRdb table lists in-frame clones only, not all of them. The table records about 100,000 clones, around 93% of them present only once. The source was peripheral blood, collected after pregnancy. The chain uses TRBV6-5 and TRBJ1-2; 9 bases align to TRBD1. This clonotype was sampled from a female donor with multiple sclerosis, enrolled in a pregnancy study. Written as DNA, the CDR3 is TGTGCCAGCAGTAAAGGACAGGGGCTAGGCTACACCTTC. Protein product: CASSKGQGLGYTF.